The 20 T cell receptor beta chains reported below all come from one sample, sequenced in a study of human T cells and chemical hapten exposure. From the RACE reads, TCRdb called clonotypes with MiXCR, one entry per CDR3 protein. The data hold roughly 200,000 distinct CDR3 sequences, with around 23% observed a single time. Noted time point: patch test 3, about 24 weeks after DPC sensitization. Treatment reported: therapeutic diphenylcyclopropenone sensitization with weekly scalp DPC. The specimen comprised whole blood, sampled in connection with sensitization to the hapten diphenylcyclopropenone (DPC). The origin of the receptors is a woman aged 40 to 49 with alopecia areata. Some clones in this sample may be carry-over from other donors' samples.

The gene calls are TRBV7-2 and TRBJ1-1; 8 bases line up with TRBD1. The CDR3 extends over 15 amino acids. CDR1 and CDR2 (germline): SGHTA, FQGNSA. Trimming at V came to 3 bases and at J to 2 bases, leaving 5 bases not matched to a gene. The CDR3: CASSFTGGLNTEAFF. The CDR3, as DNA: TGTGCCAGCAGCTTTACAGGGGGGCTAAACACTGAAGCTTTCTTT.

The gene calls are TRBV6-2 or TRBV6-3 and TRBJ2-1; 14 bases agree with TRBD2. V shed 5 bases, J shed 1 base, and the junction held 10 bases outside the gene matches. The CDR3 spans 19 residues. Germline V CDR1 and CDR2: MNHEY, SVGEGT. This CDR3 reads CASSRPGLAGAPSYNEQFF. The CDR3 DNA sequence: TGTGCCAGCAGTAGACCGGGACTAGCGGGGGCCCCGTCCTACAATGAGCAGTTCTTC.

This clonotype was observed once. The CDR3, as DNA: TGTGCCAGCAGTTCGGGGGCTCGGACTGAAGCTTTCTTT. Residues: CASSSGARTEAFF. The chain recombines TRBV12-3 or TRBV12-4 with TRBJ1-1, with a tentative D call TRBD1 (6 bases). The germline V and J ends were trimmed by 4 bases and 5 bases, with 11 bases remaining between them. CDR3 length equals 13 residues.

The rearrangement uses TRBV6-2 or TRBV6-3 and TRBJ2-7; D is ambiguous. With 0 bases removed from V and 0 bases from J, the gap between germline ends came to 3 bases. The germline gives CDR1 MNHEY, CDR2 SVGEGT. The CDR3 totals 13 residues. DNA of the CDR3: TGTGCCAGCAGTTACTCTATCTCCTACGAGCAGTACTTC. Amino acid sequence: CASSYSISYEQYF.

The CDR3 DNA follows: TGCGCCAGCAGCCAAGATGGCGGAAGGGATACGCAGTATTTT. This encodes CASSQDGGRDTQYF. J is TRBJ2-3 and V is TRBV4-3; D gene unclear. The length of the CDR3 is 14 residues. Germline lookup yields CDR1 LGHNA and CDR2 YSLEER. Trimming cost V 0 bases and J 6 bases, with 10 bases left between them.

The rearrangement uses TRBV28 and TRBJ1-1; 8 bases map to TRBD1. Trimming removed 8 bases from V and 10 bases from J; junction bases left unmatched: 12. Per the germline V gene, CDR1 is MDHEN and CDR2 is SYDVKM. The CDR3 consists of 13 residues. The CDR3 is CASQGQVKRVAFF. In DNA form, the CDR3 reads TGTGCCAGCCAGGGACAGGTCAAGCGGGTAGCTTTCTTT. Full variable domain (remainder filled in from reference TRBV28 and TRBJ1-1): DVKVTQSSRYLVKRTGEKVFLECVQDMDHENMFWYRQDPGLGLRLIYFSYDVKMKEKGDIPEGYSVSREKKERFSLILESASTNQTSMYLCASQGQVKRVAFFGQGTRLTVV.

The rearrangement uses TRBV29-1 and TRBJ2-2; 11 bases line up with TRBD2. The CDR3 runs 13 residues. J lost 6 bases, V lost 4 bases, and 1 base had no gene match. Germline values: CDR1 SQVTM, CDR2 ANQGSEA. CDR3 nucleotide sequence: TGCAGCGTTGGGACTAGCGGGTCCGGGGAGCTGTTTTTT. It translates to CSVGTSGSGELFF.

This clonotype was counted only a few times. The chain carries TRBV12-3 or TRBV12-4 and TRBJ2-4, with 8 bases aligning to TRBD1. The CDR3 sequence is 16 residues long. The V segment lost 4 bases and the J segment 7 bases; nucleotides outside the gene matches: 12. CDR3 nucleotide sequence: TGTGCCAGCAGTTCCCCGTCAGGGGGCCAGGGGAACATTCAGTACTTC. This sequence encodes CASSSPSGGQGNIQYF.

J is TRBJ1-1 and V is TRBV2; 7 bases fit TRBD1. J lost 10 bases, V lost 5 bases, and 13 bases had no gene match. This CDR3 contains 14 residues. The germline V gene encodes CDR1 SNHLY and CDR2 FYNNEI. The CDR3 DNA is TGTGCCAGCAGTTTCTTAGACAGGGCGCTGGGAGCTTTCTTT. It specifies CASSFLDRALGAFF.

This clonotype has ten or more counts. J is TRBJ2-3 and V is TRBV10-2, with D perhaps TRBD1 (6 bases). The germline V and J ends were trimmed by 6 bases and 0 bases, with 19 bases remaining between them. The CDR3 is 17 amino acids. Germline CDR1 and CDR2: WSHSY and SAAADI. The CDR3 DNA follows: TGCGCCAGCAGCTCTCCACCCGACAGGTCTAGCACAGATACGCAGTATTTT. Its translation: CASSSPPDRSSTDTQYF.

The V and J genes are TRBV11-2 and TRBJ2-1; possible D gene TRBD2, 7 bases. In germline, CDR1 is SGHAT, CDR2 FQNNGV. The CDR3 runs to 16 residues. The germline V and J ends were trimmed by 5 bases and 1 base, with 15 bases remaining between them. CDR3 sequence reads: CASSPGGGRSYNEQFF. Written as DNA, the CDR3 is TGTGCCAGCAGCCCCGGGGGCGGGAGATCCTACAATGAGCAGTTCTTC.

J is TRBJ1-5 and V is TRBV20-1; 8 bases line up with TRBD1. The J segment lost 2 bases and the V segment lost 3 bases, leaving 6 bases of the junction unmatched. CDR1 is DFQATT, CDR2 SNEGSKA, per germline (reference sequence). The CDR3 has 15 amino acids. The CDR3 nucleotides are TGCAGTGCTAGTGGCCAGGGGGCAGGCAATCAGCCCCAGCATTTT. This translates into CSASGQGAGNQPQHF.

This clonotype has just a few counts. The chain recombines TRBV4-1 with TRBJ2-1; either TRBD1 or TRBD2 may supply D (5 bases each). Trimming took 4 bases from V and 5 from J, leaving 12 bases between them. Germline loops: CDR1 MGHRA, CDR2 YSYEKL. The CDR3 runs to 14 residues. The CDR3 sequence: CASSLWRGDNEQFF. DNA of the CDR3: TGCGCCAGCAGCCTTTGGAGAGGGGACAATGAGCAGTTCTTC.

A few counts support this clonotype. The V and J genes are TRBV5-1 and TRBJ2-7; a weak D match, TRBD1 (6 bases). The V gene lost 6 bases and the J gene lost 6 bases, with 13 bases spanning the gap. CDR1 is SGHRS and CDR2 is YFSETQ in the germline V gene. CDR3 length: 12 amino acids. CDR3 coding DNA: TGCGCCAGCACTTACACAGGGCGCGAGCAGTACTTC. It is translated as CASTYTGREQYF.

This clonotype was observed a handful of times. The CDR3 reads CASSGQGSPLHF. The CDR3 DNA sequence: TGTGCCAGCAGCGGACAGGGTTCACCCCTCCACTTT. The chain joins TRBV6-5 to TRBJ1-6; 8 bases map to TRBD1. Germline values: CDR1 MNHEY, CDR2 SVGAGI. The length of the CDR3 is 12 residues. Trimming took 6 bases from V and 9 from J; bases not matched to a gene: 1.

The chain couples TRBV28 to TRBJ2-3; D might be TRBD2 (5 bases). CDR3 size: 16 residues. V dropped 5 bases and J dropped 4 bases, with 19 bases sitting between them. Germline V gene data show CDR1 as MDHEN and CDR2 as SYDVKM. The CDR3 bases are TGTGCCAGCAGTCCCTGGCTGTTGGGAGTTGCAGATACGCAGTATTTT. It yields the protein CASSPWLLGVADTQYF.

In its sample, this clonotype was seen a few times. The J gene is TRBJ1-1, the V gene TRBV7-2, with 7 bases lining up with TRBD1. The CDR3 is 17 residues long. V was pared by 2 bases and J by 10 bases, with 19 bases of the junction left unmatched. Germline-derived CDR1 and CDR2 are SGHTA and FQGNSA. This CDR3 is CASSLQGGGRWAEIAFF. The CDR3 DNA sequence: TGTGCCAGCAGCTTACAGGGGGGGGGCAGGTGGGCCGAAATAGCTTTCTTT.

The chain combines TRBV9 with TRBJ1-2, with D possibly TRBD1 on 6 matching bases. Trimming left V 0 bases short and J 6 bases short, with 27 bases between. Germline CDR1 and CDR2: SGDLS and YYNGEE. This CDR3 comprises 19 residues. CDR3 sequence reads: CASSVGSDRKHPRNHGYTF. DNA for the CDR3: TGTGCCAGCAGCGTAGGATCTGACAGGAAACACCCGAGAAACCATGGCTACACCTTC.

This clonotype has only a few counts. The chain recombines TRBV7-3 with TRBJ1-1; 9 bases fit TRBD1. This CDR3 has 13 residues. Germline-derived CDR1 and CDR2 are SGHTA and FQGTGA. The junction had 2 bases not matched to a gene; V was cut back by 6 bases and J by 3 bases. In DNA form, the CDR3 reads TGTGCCAGCAGGAGACAGGGGGACACTGAAGCTTTCTTT. This gives the protein CASRRQGDTEAFF.

The rearrangement links TRBV7-9 to TRBJ2-7; 7 positions agree with TRBD1. Germline CDR1 SEHNR, CDR2 FQNEAQ (reference sequence). CDR3 length equals 13 residues. The DNA of the CDR3 is TGTGTCATCACGCCGGGACAGAAATACGAGCAGTACTTC. Protein product: CVITPGQKYEQYF.